The 24 T cell receptor beta chains listed next were all sequenced from one sample in a study of STAT3 mutations in large granular lymphocyte leukemia. Points from the study as a whole: Every T-LGLL patient had at least one immunodominant TCRbeta clonotype.

These TCRs' antigens remain unknown. Clones were sequenced by immunoSEQ multiplex PCR, and TCRdb holds only the in-frame ones, with some missing. The sample lists roughly 4,000 clones, approximately 71% occurring once. What was sequenced was peripheral blood mononuclear cells. Source of these receptors: a man in his 60s with T-cell large granular lymphocyte leukemia. Some clones in this sample may be carry-over from other donors' samples.

The chain uses TRBV5-1 and TRBJ2-6; D ambiguous. Per the germline V gene, CDR1 is SGHRS and CDR2 is YFSETQ. V was cut by 5 bases and J by 0 bases, with 9 bases left in between. The CDR3 has 15 residues. The CDR3 DNA follows: TGCGCCAGCAGTTACGGTCACTCTGGGGCCAACGTCCTGACTTTC. The encoded protein is CASSYGHSGANVLTF.

This clone showed up just a few times. The chain has TRBV5-5 and TRBJ1-6, with TRBD1 matching over 9 bases. The germline V gene has CDR1 SGHKS and CDR2 YYEKEE (reference sequence). The V segment lost 0 bases and the J segment 10 bases; nucleotides outside the gene matches: 8. The CDR3 sequence is 16 residues long. DNA for the CDR3: TGTGCCAGCAGCTTGGAGGGGACAGGGAAACGGTCACCCCTCCACTTT. Amino acids: CASSLEGTGKRSPLHF.

This chain uses TRBV5-1 with TRBJ2-7; D perhaps matches TRBD1 (7 bases). The CDR3 extends over 13 amino acids. The germline gives CDR1 SGHRS, CDR2 YFSETQ. The ends were cut back, 4 bases at V and 6 bases at J, with 14 bases in the middle. The CDR3 coding sequence is TGCGCCAGCAGCAGGCAGGGGGGCTCCGAGCAGTACTTC. It translates to CASSRQGGSEQYF. Together with reference TRBV5-1 and TRBJ2-7, the CDR3 gives the full variable domain: KAGVTQTPRYLIKTRGQQVTLSCSPISGHRSVSWYQQTPGQGLQFLFEYFSETQRNKGNFPGRFSGRQFSNSRSEMNVSTLELGDSALYLCASSRQGGSEQYFGPGTRLTVT.

This clone was observed a handful of times. This chain joins TRBV6-1 and TRBJ2-1; TRBD2 matches 7 bases. There are 13 residues in the CDR3. V was clipped by 2 bases and J by 13 bases; unmatched bases: 8. CDR1 is MNHNS and CDR2 is SASEGT in the germline V gene. The CDR3 DNA reads TGTGCCAGCAGTGAATGGACCAGCGGGGAACAGTTCTTC. Translated: CASSEWTSGEQFF.

The V gene is TRBV30, the J gene TRBJ1-5, with D unresolved. The CDR3 consists of 14 residues. V lost 0 bases to trimming and J lost 3 bases, with 9 bases between them. The germline V gene encodes CDR1 GTSNPN and CDR2 SVGIG (reference sequence). For the CDR3, the DNA is TGTGCCTGGAGTGTAGGGTCGGTCAATCAGCCCCAGCATTTT. Protein: CAWSVGSVNQPQHF.

The V call is TRBV6-6, the J call TRBJ1-1; TRBD1 aligns across 7 bases. Germline trimming cut 6 bases from V and 6 bases from J; bases unmatched to any gene: 7. The germline V gene encodes CDR1 MNHNY and CDR2 SVGAGI (reference sequence). This CDR3 is 13 amino acids long. CDR3 loop: CASRWNRGPEAFF. The CDR3 nucleotides are TGTGCCAGCAGGTGGAACAGGGGACCTGAAGCTTTCTTT.

This clone was observed a handful of times. The J gene is TRBJ2-5, the V gene TRBV10-2, with D hard to call. This CDR3 has 13 amino acids. Per the germline V gene, CDR1 is WSHSY and CDR2 is SAAADI. V was shortened by 5 bases and J by 5 bases, with 12 bases between the two germline ends. CDR3 coding DNA: TGCGCCAGCAGTAAGGACGGTGGGGAGACCCAGTACTTC. This sequence encodes CASSKDGGETQYF.

The chain joins TRBV29-1 to TRBJ2-6; D is unresolved. The V end was cut by 4 bases, the J end by 0 bases, with 4 bases between. CDR1 and CDR2 (germline): SQVTM, ANQGSEA. The length of the CDR3 is 13 residues. CDR3 residues: CSVADSGANVLTF. For the CDR3, the DNA is TGCAGCGTTGCTGACTCTGGGGCCAACGTCCTGACTTTC. The variable domain in full, completed from reference TRBV29-1 and TRBJ2-6, reads SAVISQKPSRDICQRGTSLTIQCQVDSQVTMMFWYRQQPGQSLTLIATANQGSEATYESGFVIDKFPISRPNLTFSTLTVSNMSPEDSSIYLCSVADSGANVLTFGAGSRLTVL.

This clone occurred a few times. The V and J genes are TRBV13 and TRBJ2-7; TRBD2 aligns across 11 bases. The germline CDR1 and CDR2 sequences are PRHDT and FYEKMQ (reference sequence). CDR3 length: 13 amino acids. The CDR3 nucleotides are TGTGCCAGCAGTTTAGCGGGGGGGCTCGAGCAGTACGTC. Encoded protein: CASSLAGGLEQYV.

This clone turned up a few times. The CDR3 loop is CASRHTWGIDEQYV. The CDR3 DNA sequence: TGTGCCAGCAGGCACACCTGGGGGATCGACGAGCAGTACGTC. The chain links TRBV6-7 to TRBJ2-7; the D gene could be TRBD1 or TRBD2 (5 bases each). TRBV6-7 is an ORF, and what it does is uncertain. The CDR3 consists of 14 residues. V was clipped by 6 bases and J by 5 bases, with 17 bases between them.

This clone was picked up a small number of times. The V gene is TRBV7-9, the J gene TRBJ1-2; maybe TRBD1 (6 bases). The CDR3 totals 17 residues. The V end lost 4 bases, the J end lost 5 bases, and 23 bases lay between the germline ends. Germline V gives CDR1 SEHNR, CDR2 FQNEAQ (reference sequence). The DNA for the CDR3 is TGTGCCAGCAGCTCATCCGTGGGGGGGCAAATAGGGTATGGCTACACCTTC. It yields the protein CASSSSVGGQIGYGYTF.

J is TRBJ1-4 and V is TRBV2; the D gene is possibly TRBD1 (5 bases). Germline V gives CDR1 SNHLY, CDR2 FYNNEI. There are 14 residues in the CDR3. Deletions cut 7 bases from V and 8 bases from J, with 17 bases between. In DNA, the CDR3 is TGTGCCAGCATGTTTGGGGGAGTAGGGGAAAAACTGTTTTTT. Amino acid sequence: CASMFGGVGEKLFF. Combining the CDR3 with reference TRBV2 and TRBJ1-4 gives the whole variable domain EPEVTQTPSHQVTQMGQEVILRCVPISNHLYFYWYRQILGQKVEFLVSFYNNEISEKSEIFDDQFSVERPDGSNFTLKIRSTKLEDSAMYFCASMFGGVGEKLFFGSGTQLSVL.

This clone was seen more than once but under ten times. The J gene is TRBJ1-6, the V gene TRBV28, with D hard to call. The CDR3 totals 14 residues. V was clipped by 3 bases and J by 6 bases, with 9 bases between them. Germline CDR1 and CDR2: MDHEN and SYDVKM. CDR3 DNA: TGTGCCAGCAGTTTGGTGGGAGTTAATTCACCCCTCCACTTT. This sequence encodes CASSLVGVNSPLHF.

The CDR3 coding sequence is TGCAGCGTTGAAGGGGGGACAGGGAAGGCGAACACCATATATTTT. Its protein product is CSVEGGTGKANTIYF. This chain connects TRBV29-1 to TRBJ1-3; 9 nucleotides line up with TRBD1. The CDR3 length is 15 residues. Germline lookup yields CDR1 SQVTM and CDR2 ANQGSEA. V trimming: 1 base; J trimming: 7 bases; junction bases outside the gene matches: 8.

This chain uses TRBV30 with TRBJ1-6; possibly TRBD1 for D (6 bases). Germline-derived CDR1 and CDR2 are GTSNPN and SVGIG (reference sequence). V gave up 0 bases and J gave up 5 bases, with 11 bases separating them. This CDR3 spans 15 amino acids. The CDR3: CAWSVLDRNNSPLHF. The CDR3 bases are TGTGCCTGGAGTGTACTGGACAGAAATAATTCACCCCTCCACTTT.

V and J are TRBV29-1 and TRBJ1-2, with 7 nucleotides matching TRBD1. There are 13 residues in the CDR3. J was trimmed by 8 bases and V by 4 bases; bases with no gene match: 10. Germline V gene data show CDR1 as SQVTM and CDR2 as ANQGSEA. CDR3 in DNA: TGCAGCGTTGTAACCGGGACAGCTCTCGGCTACACCTTC. Translation gives CSVVTGTALGYTF.

This chain uses TRBV5-1 with TRBJ1-1, with 9 bases that match TRBD1. The junction had 2 bases not matched to a gene; V was cut back by 4 bases and J by 4 bases. The CDR3 covers 13 residues. The V gene's germline CDR1 is SGHRS and CDR2 YFSETQ. The CDR3 DNA is TGCGCCAGCAGCGAGACAGGGGGCACTGAAGCTTTCTTT. Protein product: CASSETGGTEAFF.

The genes are TRBV13 and TRBJ2-5; maybe TRBD2 (6 bases). The CDR3 extends over 14 amino acids. Trimming left V 0 bases short and J 1 base short, with 6 bases between. From germline, CDR1 is PRHDT and CDR2 FYEKMQ (reference sequence). For the CDR3, the DNA is TGTGCCAGCAGCTTAGGGGGGGGCCAAGAGACCCAGTACTTC. Translation: CASSLGGGQETQYF.

The V and J genes are TRBV7-9 and TRBJ1-2; D is ambiguous. V was shortened by 4 bases and J by 5 bases, with 11 bases between the two germline ends. CDR3 length: 13 residues. Germline CDR1 and CDR2: SEHNR and FQNEAQ (reference sequence). The CDR3 DNA follows: TGTGCCAGCAGCTCCGGTGGCCAGTATGGCTACACCTTC. Its translation is CASSSGGQYGYTF.

This rearrangement joins TRBV25-1 to TRBJ1-4; D ambiguous. The ends were cut back, 1 base at V and 5 bases at J, with 8 bases in the middle. CDR1 and CDR2 from the germline V gene are MGHDK and SYGVNS. The CDR3 is made up of 14 amino acids. The CDR3 is CASSEWAENEKLFF. DNA of the CDR3: TGTGCCAGCAGTGAATGGGCTGAAAATGAAAAACTGTTTTTT.

This clone was detected a few times. The chain joins TRBV6-5 to TRBJ2-4; D is possibly TRBD2 (5 bases). Germline V gene data show CDR1 as MNHEY and CDR2 as SVGAGI. This CDR3 has 13 residues. Trimming removed 9 bases from V and 0 bases from J, with 9 bases in between. In nucleotides, the CDR3 is TGTGCCAGTCGGGGTCTAGCCAAAAACATTCAGTACTTC. It yields the protein CASRGLAKNIQYF.

This chain uses TRBV5-1 with TRBJ2-5, with D perhaps given as TRBD1 or TRBD2 (6 bases each). Trimming stripped 5 bases from V and 0 bases from J, with 11 bases between. Germline CDR1 is SGHRS and CDR2 is YFSETQ. The CDR3 is 14 residues long. The CDR3 DNA reads as TGCGCCAGCAGGGAGGGGGACCACCAAGAGACCCAGTACTTC. Translating it yields CASREGDHQETQYF.

In this sample, this clone turned up a few times. The rearrangement uses TRBV19 and TRBJ1-3; D is unclear. CDR1 is LNHDA, CDR2 SQIVND, per germline (reference sequence). This CDR3 comprises 10 residues. V lost 6 bases, J lost 8 bases, and 5 bases lay in between. CDR3 sequence reads: CASRADTIYF. Here the CDR3 DNA reads TGTGCCAGTAGGGCTGACACCATATATTTT.

V gene TRBV7-9 combines with J gene TRBJ2-5; TRBD1 aligns across 12 bases. V shed 5 bases, J shed 4 bases, and the junction held 5 bases outside the gene matches. The V gene's germline CDR1 is SEHNR and CDR2 FQNEAQ (reference sequence). The CDR3 loop spans 15 amino acids. CDR3 protein: CASSHRDRGRETQYF. The DNA for the CDR3 is TGTGCCAGCAGCCACCGGGACAGGGGGCGAGAGACCCAGTACTTC.